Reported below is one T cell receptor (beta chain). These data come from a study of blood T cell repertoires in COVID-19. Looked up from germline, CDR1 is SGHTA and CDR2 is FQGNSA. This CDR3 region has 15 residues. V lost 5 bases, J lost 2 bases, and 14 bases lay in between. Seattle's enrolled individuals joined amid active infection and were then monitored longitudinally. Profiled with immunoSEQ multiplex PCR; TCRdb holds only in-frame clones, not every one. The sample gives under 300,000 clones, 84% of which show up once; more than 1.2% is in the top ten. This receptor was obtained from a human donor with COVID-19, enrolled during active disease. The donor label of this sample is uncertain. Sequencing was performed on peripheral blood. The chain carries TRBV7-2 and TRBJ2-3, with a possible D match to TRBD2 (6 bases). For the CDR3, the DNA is TGTGCCAGCAGCACGGGACTCCCACACACAGATACGCAGTATTTT. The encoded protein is CASSTGLPHTDTQYF.